The sequence of this TCR beta chain was determined in a study of human T cells and chemical hapten exposure. This clonotype was seen a few times. Time point: patch test 1, 2 weeks after DPC sensitization. Treatment noted: therapeutic diphenylcyclopropenone sensitization with weekly scalp DPC. TCRdb fed the RACE reads into MiXCR, producing one record per CDR3 protein. This table holds around 150,000 distinct CDR3 sequences, 14% found once. The CDR3 is made up of 15 amino acids. Germline assignment: CDR1 SGHDN and CDR2 FVKESK. V was cut by 1 base and J by 6 bases, with 13 bases left in between. Here the sequenced sample was whole blood, taken in connection with sensitization to the hapten diphenylcyclopropenone (DPC). The source is a woman in her 30s with alopecia areata. Some clones in this sample may be carry-over from other donors' samples. This chain uses TRBV14 with TRBJ2-1; D is possibly TRBD1 (5 bases). The CDR3 loop reads CASSQVGVKTNEQFF. CDR3 in DNA: TGTGCCAGCAGCCAAGTAGGGGTGAAAACCAATGAGCAGTTCTTC. Drawing the rest from reference TRBV14 and TRBJ2-1, the complete variable domain is EAGVTQFPSHSVIEKGQTVTLRCDPISGHDNLYWYRRVMGKEIKFLLHFVKESKQDESGMPNNRFLAERTGGTYSTLKVQPAELEDSGVYFCASSQVGVKTNEQFFGPGTRLTVL.